This T cell receptor (beta chain) appears in the sequencing data of a study of OX40 agonist ivuxolimab in advanced cancers. Whole-study findings and limits: Clones of CD4+ and CD8+ blood T cells grew by week 6 at doses of 0.1 to 3.0 mg/kg. CD4+ T cells averaged fewer expanded clones than CD8+ T cells.

Per the germline V gene, CDR1 is MDHEN and CDR2 is SYDVKM. V was shortened by 6 bases and J by 6 bases, with 10 bases between the two germline ends. The CDR3 spans 12 residues. This table comes from immunoSEQ multiplex PCR, and its TCRdb copy is limited to in-frame clones, with some not included. Among 77,000 or so clones listed, approximately 80% were seen once. Any history of autoimmune disease or systemic immunosuppression disqualified patients. This clone appeared a single time. The antigen is not known. The sequence derives from an adult with an advanced solid tumor such as melanoma, head and neck, liver or kidney cancer. The specimen was CD4+ or CD8+ T cells sorted from blood, collected in a trial of the OX40 agonist ivuxolimab. The chain links TRBV28 to TRBJ2-3; D is unresolved. The CDR3 sequence is CASSLNKDTQYF. The CDR3 region has the DNA TGTGCCAGCAGCCTGAACAAGGATACGCAGTATTTT.